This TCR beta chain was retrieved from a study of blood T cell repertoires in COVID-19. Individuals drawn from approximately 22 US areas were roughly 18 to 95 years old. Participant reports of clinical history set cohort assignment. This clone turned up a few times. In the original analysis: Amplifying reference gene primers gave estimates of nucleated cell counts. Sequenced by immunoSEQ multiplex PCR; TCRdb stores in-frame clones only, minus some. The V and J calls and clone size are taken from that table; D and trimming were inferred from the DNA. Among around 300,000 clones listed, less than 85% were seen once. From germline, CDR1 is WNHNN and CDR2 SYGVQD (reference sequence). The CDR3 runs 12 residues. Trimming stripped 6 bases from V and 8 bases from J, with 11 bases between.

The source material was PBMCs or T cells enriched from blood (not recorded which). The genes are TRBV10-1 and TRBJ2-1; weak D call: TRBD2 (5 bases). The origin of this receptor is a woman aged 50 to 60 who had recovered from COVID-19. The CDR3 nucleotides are TGCGCCAGCAGGAGGACTCTCTATGAGCAGTTCTTC. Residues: CASRRTLYEQFF.